This TCR beta chain came from a study of beta chain features in type 1 diabetes. Study background: The samples had about 110,000,000 sorted cells examined in all. Findings and limits, study-wide: All four CD4+ subsets of Type 1 diabetes patients contained TCRB CDR3s that were moderately but significantly shorter. TCRB repertoires of naive, central memory and Treg cells appeared more similar among patients than among healthy donors.

Regarding this clone: What it binds is unknown.

Unmatched junction bases numbered 12, after V lost 5 bases and J lost 5 bases. There are 16 residues in the CDR3. The germline V gene has CDR1 MDHEN and CDR2 SYDVKM. The authors reverse transcribed all of the isolated RNA, so sequencing captured expressed TCRB transcripts. The assay was immunoSEQ multiplex PCR, and TCRdb's table has in-frame clones only and misses some. The sample has hundreds of thousands of clones, around 15% seen once. Sequencing was performed on naive CD4+ T cells from blood. The rearrangement joins TRBV28 to TRBJ2-1; 7 bases match TRBD2. The clonotype was recovered from a man between 18 and 35 years old with type 1 diabetes. CDR3 loop: CASSPPTGAGNNEQFF. In DNA, the CDR3 is TGTGCCAGCAGTCCCCCCACAGGAGCGGGAAACAATGAGCAGTTCTTC.